The T cell receptor beta chain under discussion was sequenced for a study of blood T cell repertoires in COVID-19. Generated by immunoSEQ multiplex PCR, the TCRdb table keeps only in-frame clones and is missing some. This table holds tens of thousands of clones, 79% found once. The material sequenced was peripheral blood. The TCR comes from a woman between 45 and 65 years old with acute or convalescent COVID-19.

As DNA, the CDR3 is TGTGCCAGCAGCTTAGTACCCGGACAGAAACAAGGTTCACCCCTCCACTTT. Translating gives CASSLVPGQKQGSPLHF. This sequence joins TRBV11-2 and TRBJ1-6, with a possible D match to TRBD1 (6 bases). The germline V and J ends were trimmed by 1 base and 9 bases, with 19 bases remaining between them. The germline gives CDR1 SGHAT, CDR2 FQNNGV. The CDR3 is 17 amino acids.